This T cell receptor beta chain comes out of a study of metastatic and nonmetastatic thyroid tumors. Study conclusions and caveats: When malignant thyroid tumors were compared with benign nodules, TCR beta diversity was reportedly significantly higher in the malignant tumors. This held in both blood and tumor samples.

Via MiXCR, TCRdb re-called the PCR reads. Here the sample spans tens of thousands of clones, around 4% being singletons. No treatment of any kind had been given to any patient before thyroid surgery. The CDR3 sequence is 14 residues long. Germline CDR1 is ENHRY and CDR2 is SYGVKD. For this clone: No antigen is known for it. The junction differs from germline at one of its ends, possibly a read error.

The receptor was derived from a female donor with papillary thyroid cancer or a benign thyroid nodule (not recorded which). Some clones in this sample may be carry-over from other donors' samples. Sequencing was carried out using blood. This chain links TRBV10-3 with TRBJ1-1, with 9 bases matching TRBD1. The CDR3 loop reads CAISTDRGIGGAFF. The CDR3 nucleotides read TGCGCCATCAGTACCGACAGGGGGATAGGAGGGGCTTTCTTT.